This T cell receptor beta chain emerged from a study of blood T cell repertoires in COVID-19. Study summary: Nucleic acid was either cDNA or gDNA, and it came from T cells, B-cell-depleted T cells, or PBMCs.

This table comes from immunoSEQ multiplex PCR, and its TCRdb copy is limited to in-frame clones, with some not included. The sample holds about 260,000 clones, 75% to 90% seen once. The CDR3 is 15 residues long. Per the germline V gene, CDR1 is SGHRS and CDR2 is YFSETQ. V dropped 0 bases and J dropped 6; count of bases not matched to a gene: 4. The TCR sequence derives from a human donor in a cohort sampled during active COVID-19. Sequencing used peripheral blood. The chain joins TRBV5-1 to TRBJ2-2, with 8 bases aligning to TRBD1. The DNA for the CDR3 is TGCGCCAGCAGCTTGGGGGACAGGTTTGCCGGGGAGCTGTTTTTT. It is translated as CASSLGDRFAGELFF. The entire variable domain, with the rest obtained from reference TRBV5-1 and TRBJ2-2, is as follows: KAGVTQTPRYLIKTRGQQVTLSCSPISGHRSVSWYQQTPGQGLQFLFEYFSETQRNKGNFPGRFSGRQFSNSRSEMNVSTLELGDSALYLCASSLGDRFAGELFFGEGSRLTVL.